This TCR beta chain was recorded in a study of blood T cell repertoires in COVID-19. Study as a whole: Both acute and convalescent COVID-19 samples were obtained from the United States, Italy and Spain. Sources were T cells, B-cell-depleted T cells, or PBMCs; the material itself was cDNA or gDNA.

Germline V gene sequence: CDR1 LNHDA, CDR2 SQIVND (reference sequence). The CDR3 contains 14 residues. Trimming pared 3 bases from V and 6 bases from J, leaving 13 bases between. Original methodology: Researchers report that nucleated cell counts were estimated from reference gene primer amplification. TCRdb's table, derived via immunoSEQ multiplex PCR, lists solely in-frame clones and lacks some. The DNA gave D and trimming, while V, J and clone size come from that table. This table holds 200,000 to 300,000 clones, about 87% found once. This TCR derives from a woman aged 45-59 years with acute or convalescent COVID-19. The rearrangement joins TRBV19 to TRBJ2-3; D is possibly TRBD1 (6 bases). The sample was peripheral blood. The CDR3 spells CASSIDRSRDTQYF. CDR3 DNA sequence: TGTGCCAGTAGTATCGACAGGTCTAGGGATACGCAGTATTTT.